The 23 T cell receptor beta chains given below trace back to one sample, sequenced in a study of regulatory T cells in long-lasting Graves disease. Time point given: persistent/refractory GD, antithyroid drugs over 5 years with positive TRAb. Extracted PBMC RNA gave rise to the TCR library. For TCR beta, libraries came from iRepertoire HTBI primers and Arm-PCR of CDR3 regions. Each CDR3 protein gets one entry after TCRdb re-called the multiplex PCR reads with MiXCR. The repertoire holds approximately 690,000 distinct CDR3 sequences, about 30% seen once, with 40% to 55% in the top ten. The source was peripheral blood mononuclear cells (PBMCs), collected when the disease was refractory, from a patient treated with antithyroid drugs. The receptors shown here come from a female donor with Graves disease.

The genes are TRBV27 and TRBJ1-1, with 10 nucleotides matching TRBD1. The J segment lost 7 bases and the V segment lost 7 bases, leaving 18 bases of the junction unmatched. The CDR3 is 17 amino acids. The germline V gene encodes CDR1 MNHEY and CDR2 SMNVEV (reference sequence). CDR3 DNA: TGTGCCAGCAATTTGCATCCGACAGGGGGCAATACTGGTGAAGCTTTCTTT. Translated: CASNLHPTGGNTGEAFF.

This clonotype was observed a few times. The V call is TRBV29-1, the J call TRBJ1-4, with TRBD1 matching over 10 bases. In germline, CDR1 is SQVTM, CDR2 ANQGSEA. The CDR3 has 13 residues. V dropped 6 bases and J dropped 3; count of bases not matched to a gene: 1. The CDR3 bases are TGCAGCGTCGGACAGGGGGCTAATGAAAAACTGTTTTTT. Translation gives CSVGQGANEKLFF.

This chain uses TRBV6-1 with TRBJ1-3; 7 bases match TRBD1. The V gene's germline CDR1 is MNHNS and CDR2 SASEGT. V shed 7 bases and J 0 bases; nucleotides not matched to a gene: 3. The CDR3 loop spans 14 amino acids. The CDR3 region is CASTRTGSGNTIYF. CDR3 coding DNA: TGTGCCAGCACCAGGACAGGCTCTGGAAACACCATATATTTT.

Many counts were recorded for this clonotype. The rearrangement uses TRBV6-1 and TRBJ2-5; the D is unclear. CDR3 length: 15 amino acids. Trimming shortened V by 3 bases and J by 4 bases, and 15 bases separated the two germline ends. Germline V gene data show CDR1 as MNHNS and CDR2 as SASEGT. CDR3 bases: TGTGCCAGCAGTGAGGTGAAGGCCCTTCGAGAGACCCAGTACTTC. The encoded protein is CASSEVKALRETQYF.

The V call is TRBV24-1, the J call TRBJ2-6; D remains ambiguous. The CDR3 has 18 residues. CDR1 is KGHDR and CDR2 is SFDVKD in the germline V gene. The V gene lost 3 bases and the J gene lost 1 base, with 15 bases spanning the gap. CDR3 nucleotides: TGTGCCACCAGTGATGGAACAGACGCCAGTTCTGGGGCCAACGTCCTGACTTTC. This sequence encodes CATSDGTDASSGANVLTF.

This chain connects TRBV4-1 to TRBJ2-7; TRBD1 is a possible D gene (5 bases). Trimming cost V 0 bases and J 9 bases, with 12 bases left between them. The CDR3 loop spans 13 amino acids. Looked up from germline, CDR1 is MGHRA and CDR2 is YSYEKL. CDR3 in DNA: TGCGCCAGCAGCCAAGATGGGGCCGCACGGCAGTACTTC. The encoded protein is CASSQDGAARQYF.

This clonotype was seen more than once but under ten times. The V gene is TRBV6-2 or TRBV6-3, the J gene TRBJ2-7; 8 bases match TRBD2. The V gene's germline CDR1 is MNHEY and CDR2 SVGEGT. J was trimmed by 4 bases and V by 2 bases; bases with no gene match: 4. The CDR3 spans 14 residues. The CDR3 loop reads CASSYREGGYEQYF. DNA for the CDR3: TGTGCCAGCAGTTACCGGGAGGGTGGTTACGAGCAGTACTTC.

This sequence joins TRBV3-1 and TRBJ1-1; no reliable D call. The CDR3 loop spans 12 amino acids. V lost 8 bases to trimming and J lost 6 bases, with 13 bases between them. CDR1 is LGHDT, CDR2 YNNKEL, per germline (reference sequence). Here the CDR3 DNA reads TGTGCCAGCCGTCAACGGAGTTCTGAAGCTTTCTTT. Protein product: CASRQRSSEAFF.

This chain connects TRBV7-9 to TRBJ1-4; D not certain. V dropped 6 bases and J dropped 5 bases, with 10 bases sitting between them. This CDR3 has 13 amino acids. The germline gives CDR1 SEHNR, CDR2 FQNEAQ (reference sequence). This chain's CDR3 is CASRGTRNEKLFF. Written as DNA, the CDR3 is TGTGCCAGCAGAGGAACGAGGAATGAAAAACTGTTTTTT.

The chain combines TRBV30 with TRBJ1-1; D uncertain. The CDR3 runs to 12 residues. Germline V CDR1 and CDR2: GTSNPN, SVGIG (reference sequence). V was trimmed by 1 base and J by 1 base, leaving 4 bases between them. For the CDR3, the DNA is TGTGCCTGGAGTGGAGAGAACACTGAAGCTTTCTTT. Amino acids: CAWSGENTEAFF.

This clonotype has just a few counts. The junction does not match germline at one end; this may be a read error. V usage is TRBV30 and J usage is TRBJ1-6; no clear D gene. CDR1 GTSNPN and CDR2 SVGIG come from the germline V gene (reference sequence). CDR3 length: 17 residues. CDR3 in DNA: TGTACCTGGACCGTAACAGAGAGCCTTTTTCGGGGATCACCCCTCCACTTT. It specifies CTWTVTESLFRGSPLHF.

Only one count was recorded for this clonotype. As DNA, the CDR3 is TGTGCCAGCAGTCCTCGGGTGACTGGAAACACCATATATTTT. Amino acid sequence: CASSPRVTGNTIYF. The chain joins TRBV12-3 or TRBV12-4 to TRBJ1-3; no reliable D call. V lost 5 bases to trimming and J lost 2 bases, with 10 bases between them. The CDR3 consists of 14 residues.

In this sample, this clonotype turned up many times. The rearrangement links TRBV6-6 to TRBJ2-5; either TRBD1 or TRBD2 may fit D (5 bases each). The CDR3 runs to 13 residues. V lost 0 bases and J lost 4, with 6 bases in between. The germline V gene encodes CDR1 MNHNY and CDR2 SVGAGI (reference sequence). This CDR3 reads CASSYSGVETQYF. The CDR3 region has the DNA TGTGCCAGCAGTTACTCGGGGGTAGAGACCCAGTACTTC.

The chain joins TRBV10-1 to TRBJ2-7; 11 nucleotides agree with TRBD2. This CDR3 spans 18 amino acids. CDR1 and CDR2 (germline): WNHNN, SYGVQD (reference sequence). Trimming removed 7 bases from V and 4 bases from J; junction bases left unmatched: 18. Here the CDR3 DNA reads TGCGCCAGCACCGAGGATACTAGCGGGAGTCTGTGGCCATACGAGCAGTACTTC. Its protein product is CASTEDTSGSLWPYEQYF.

This clonotype was observed many times. The genes are TRBV20-1 and TRBJ1-2, with 7 nucleotides matching TRBD1. Germline values: CDR1 DFQATT, CDR2 SNEGSKA (reference sequence). J lost 7 bases, V lost 0 bases, and 8 bases had no gene match. The CDR3 contains 14 residues. The CDR3 loop reads CSARDSSGGGGYTF. DNA for the CDR3: TGCAGTGCTAGAGATTCGTCAGGGGGAGGTGGCTACACCTTC.

This clonotype has a handful of counts. The rearrangement uses TRBV3-1 and TRBJ2-7, with D uncertain. The CDR3 length is 14 residues. V was shortened by 0 bases and J by 3 bases, with 9 bases between the two germline ends. Germline CDR1 is LGHDT and CDR2 is YNNKEL (reference sequence). In DNA form, the CDR3 reads TGTGCCAGCAGCCAAGATCCAGCAGGCTACGAGCAGTACTTC. Translation gives CASSQDPAGYEQYF.

This chain links TRBV9 with TRBJ1-2; maybe TRBD1 (6 bases). Germline CDR1 is SGDLS and CDR2 is YYNGEE. The CDR3 runs to 15 residues. The ends were cut back, 2 bases at V and 5 bases at J, with 16 bases in the middle. CDR3 nucleotides: TGTGCCAGCAGCGTCGGTACCGGGGGGCCATATGGCTACACCTTC. Translated: CASSVGTGGPYGYTF. Full variable domain (remainder filled in from reference TRBV9 and TRBJ1-2): DSGVTQTPKHLITATGQRVTLRCSPRSGDLSVYWYQQSLDQGLQFLIQYYNGEERAKGNILERFSAQQFPDLHSELNLSSLELGDSALYFCASSVGTGGPYGYTFGSGTRLTVV.

The chain carries TRBV7-9 and TRBJ1-4; D remains unclear. The V gene's germline CDR1 is SEHNR and CDR2 FQNEAQ (reference sequence). Trimming shortened V by 7 bases and J by 4 bases, and 13 bases separated the two germline ends. The CDR3 is 14 residues long. The CDR3 nucleotides read TGTGCCAGCACCCTATCGCTCGATAATGAAAAACTGTTTTTT. Translating gives CASTLSLDNEKLFF.

This clonotype was found many times. The genes are TRBV5-1 and TRBJ1-3; 7 nucleotides align to TRBD1. Germline CDR1 is SGHRS and CDR2 is YFSETQ. With 0 bases clipped from V and 2 bases from J, the junction kept 5 bases outside the gene matches. CDR3 size: 16 residues. The CDR3 DNA reads TGCGCCAGCAGCTTGGGAAGGGGGCCTACTGGAAACACCATATATTTT. Translation gives CASSLGRGPTGNTIYF. Using reference TRBV5-1 and TRBJ1-3 for the parts outside the CDR3, the full variable domain is KAGVTQTPRYLIKTRGQQVTLSCSPISGHRSVSWYQQTPGQGLQFLFEYFSETQRNKGNFPGRFSGRQFSNSRSEMNVSTLELGDSALYLCASSLGRGPTGNTIYFGEGSWLTVV.

The chain employs TRBV28 and TRBJ1-5; no clear D. Per the germline V gene, CDR1 is MDHEN and CDR2 is SYDVKM. The CDR3 length is 13 residues. Trimming shortened V by 6 bases and J by 6 bases, and 12 bases separated the two germline ends. The CDR3 region is CASSEGHGQPQHF. Here the CDR3 DNA reads TGTGCCAGCAGCGAGGGCCACGGTCAGCCCCAGCATTTT. The variable domain in full, with the rest retrieved from reference TRBV28 and TRBJ1-5, is DVKVTQSSRYLVKRTGEKVFLECVQDMDHENMFWYRQDPGLGLRLIYFSYDVKMKEKGDIPEGYSVSREKKERFSLILESASTNQTSMYLCASSEGHGQPQHFGDGTRLSIL.

The chain joins TRBV29-1 to TRBJ2-5; no clear D gene. In germline, CDR1 is SQVTM, CDR2 ANQGSEA. The V gene lost 4 bases and the J gene lost 5 bases, with 14 bases spanning the gap. The CDR3 totals 13 residues. CDR3 protein: CSVGSRLGETQYF. In DNA, the CDR3 is TGCAGCGTTGGATCCAGGCTTGGGGAGACCCAGTACTTC. The full variable domain, with the rest looked up from reference TRBV29-1 and TRBJ2-5, is SAVISQKPSRDICQRGTSLTIQCQVDSQVTMMFWYRQQPGQSLTLIATANQGSEATYESGFVIDKFPISRPNLTFSTLTVSNMSPEDSSIYLCSVGSRLGETQYFGPGTRLLVL.

This clonotype occurred many times. This chain links TRBV2 with TRBJ1-5; D gene uncertain. The V gene lost 4 bases and the J gene lost 1 base, with 5 bases spanning the gap. The CDR3 runs 13 residues. The germline CDR1 and CDR2 sequences are SNHLY and FYNNEI. CDR3 sequence reads: CASSGESNQPQHF. The DNA of the CDR3 is TGTGCCAGCAGTGGGGAAAGCAATCAGCCCCAGCATTTT.

This chain connects TRBV12-3 or TRBV12-4 to TRBJ2-7, with 7 bases aligning to TRBD1. V shed 4 bases, J shed 3 bases, and the junction held 6 bases outside the gene matches. The CDR3 runs to 14 residues. CDR3 DNA sequence: TGTGCCAGCAGTTCGAACAGGGGTTTCTACGAGCAGTACTTC. Its translation is CASSSNRGFYEQYF.